The 10 T cell receptor beta chains given below trace back to one sample, sequenced in a study of cytomegalovirus exposure and HLA in healthy donors. PCR used 60 Vbeta primers and 13 Jbeta primers. Method: immunoSEQ multiplex PCR; TCRdb's copy keeps in-frame clones and lacks some. The sample has approximately 140,000 clones; 73% are singletons. The source material was PBMCs. Receptor source: a woman aged 18-29 years in good health and CMV-seronegative.

The CDR3 region has the DNA TGCGCCAGCAGCCAAGTTAACGGGGAGCTGTTTTTT. Protein: CASSQVNGELFF. The V gene is TRBV4-1, the J gene TRBJ2-2; unclear D gene. With 1 base removed from V and 7 bases from J, the gap between germline ends came to 4 bases. Germline CDR1 reads MGHRA; CDR2 reads YSYEKL. The CDR3 runs 12 residues.

The chain joins TRBV4-3 to TRBJ1-3; possibly TRBD1 for D (6 bases). The V gene lost 0 bases and the J gene lost 2 bases, with 11 bases spanning the gap. Germline CDR1 reads LGHNA; CDR2 reads YSLEER. The CDR3 runs 16 residues. CDR3 DNA: TGCGCCAGCAGCCAAGATAGGGGGACGACTGGAAACACCATATATTTT. This codes for CASSQDRGTTGNTIYF.

The chain carries TRBV15 and TRBJ2-1; 15 bases map to TRBD2. With 3 bases clipped from V and 10 bases from J, the junction kept 7 bases outside the gene matches. CDR3 size: 16 residues. Germline V gene lookup returns CDR1 LNHNV and CDR2 YYDKDF (reference sequence). The CDR3 reads CATSSRGLAGGQEQFF. DNA for the CDR3: TGTGCCACCAGCAGCCGCGGACTAGCGGGAGGGCAAGAGCAGTTCTTC.

The chain uses TRBV11-2 and TRBJ2-2, with D unresolved. Germline V CDR1 and CDR2: SGHAT, FQNNGV. The CDR3 covers 14 residues. Trimming removed 2 bases from V and 3 bases from J, with 7 bases in between. For the CDR3, the DNA is TGTGCCAGCAGCTTATGGGCAGACACCGGGGAGCTGTTTTTT. Its translation is CASSLWADTGELFF.

The rearrangement links TRBV7-2 to TRBJ1-2; D remains unclear. V was clipped by 1 base and J by 2 bases, with 14 bases between them. The length of the CDR3 is 16 residues. Germline V gene sequence: CDR1 SGHTA, CDR2 FQGNSA. The CDR3 is CASSLVGARVNYGYTF. For the CDR3, the DNA is TGTGCCAGCAGCTTAGTGGGCGCCAGAGTGAACTATGGCTACACCTTC.

The sample holds a few counts of this clone. The chain joins TRBV11-3 to TRBJ2-1, with TRBD2 matching over 10 bases. J gave up 0 bases and V 5 bases, and 4 bases lay outside the gene matches. The CDR3 contains 16 residues. Germline CDR1 reads SGHNT; CDR2 reads YENEEA. Written as DNA, the CDR3 is TGTGCCAGCAGCCCAAGACTAGCGGGCTCCTACAATGAGCAGTTCTTC. Encoded protein: CASSPRLAGSYNEQFF.

Concerning this clone: This same CDR3 is encoded by further DNA sequences in the sample. The chain couples TRBV7-2 to TRBJ1-2; D remains ambiguous. Per germline, CDR1 SGHTA and CDR2 FQGNSA. V lost 1 base, J lost 3 bases, and 9 bases lay in between. The CDR3 consists of 14 residues. Here the CDR3 DNA reads TGTGCCAGCAGCTTAGTTGCAGGCGACTATGGCTACACCTTC. Translation: CASSLVAGDYGYTF.

This clone was counted between two and nine times. The rearrangement uses TRBV6-4 and TRBJ2-3; D is uncertain. The CDR3 length is 16 residues. The germline CDR1 and CDR2 sequences are MRHNA and SNTAGT. Trimming cost V 0 bases and J 1 base, with 11 bases left between them. CDR3 DNA sequence: TGTGCCAGCAGTGACTCGGCAGGCAAGGGCACAGATACGCAGTATTTT. It specifies CASSDSAGKGTDTQYF.

The genes are TRBV7-8 and TRBJ2-7; the match to TRBD2 covers 7 bases. CDR3 length: 17 residues. Germline lookup yields CDR1 SGHVS and CDR2 FQNEAQ. The V segment lost 2 bases and the J segment 3 bases; nucleotides outside the gene matches: 13. The CDR3 bases are TGTGCCAGCAGCTTAAATCTAGCGGCCATACCCCACTACGAGCAGTACGTC. Translating it yields CASSLNLAAIPHYEQYV.

V usage is TRBV28 and J usage is TRBJ2-7; maybe TRBD1 (6 bases). V was trimmed by 6 bases and J by 0 bases, leaving 12 bases between them. The CDR3 sequence is 14 residues long. The germline V gene has CDR1 MDHEN and CDR2 SYDVKM. CDR3 amino acids: CASSPGQNSYEQYV. CDR3 in DNA: TGTGCCAGCAGCCCCGGACAGAACTCCTACGAGCAGTACGTC.